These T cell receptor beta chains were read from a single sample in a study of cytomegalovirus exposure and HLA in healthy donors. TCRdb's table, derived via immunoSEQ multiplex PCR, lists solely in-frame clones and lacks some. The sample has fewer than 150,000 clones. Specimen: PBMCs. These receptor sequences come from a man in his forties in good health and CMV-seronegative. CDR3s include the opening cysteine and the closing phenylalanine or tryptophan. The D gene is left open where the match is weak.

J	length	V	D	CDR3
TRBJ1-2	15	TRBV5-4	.	CASSLGSGRTYGYTF
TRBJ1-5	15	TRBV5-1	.	CASSLGGYSNQPQHF
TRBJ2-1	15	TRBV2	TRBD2	CASSVLAGAPNEQFF
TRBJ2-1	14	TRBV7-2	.	CASTQRGGYNEQFF
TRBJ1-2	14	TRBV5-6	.	CASSWGGESSGYTF
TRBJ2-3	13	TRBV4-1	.	CASSQDSEDTQYF
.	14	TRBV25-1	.	CASSEGPGVGEQYF
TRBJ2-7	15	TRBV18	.	CASSPWQGVFYEQYF
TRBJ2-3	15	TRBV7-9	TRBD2	CASSWTSRSTDTQYF
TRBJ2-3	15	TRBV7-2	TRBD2	CASSHLRGDTDTQYF
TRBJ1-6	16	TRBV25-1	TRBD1	CASSESWTGSDSPLHF
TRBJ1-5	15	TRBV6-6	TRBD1	CASNSGTGPNQPQHF
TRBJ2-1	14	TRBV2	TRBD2	CASSSGGSYNEQFF
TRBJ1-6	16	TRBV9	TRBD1	CASSPRRQGLESPLHF
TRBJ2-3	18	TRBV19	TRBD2	CASSINDWRAGGTDTQYF
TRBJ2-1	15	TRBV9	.	CASSVDPRHNNEQFF
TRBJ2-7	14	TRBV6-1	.	CASSDITNSHEQYF
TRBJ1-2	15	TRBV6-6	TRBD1	CASSLDRVGGGGYTF
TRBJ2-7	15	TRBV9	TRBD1	CASSAPGTGIYEQYF
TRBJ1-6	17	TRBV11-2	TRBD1	CASSLGPPGQYNSPLHF
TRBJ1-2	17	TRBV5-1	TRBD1	CASNLNVAGGTGIGYTF
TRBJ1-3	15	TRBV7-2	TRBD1	CASSPRQGRGDTIYF
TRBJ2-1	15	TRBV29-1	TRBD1	CSFTITQGAYNEQFF
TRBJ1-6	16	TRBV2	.	CASSTTGTNYNSPLHF
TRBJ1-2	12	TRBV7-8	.	CASSDDGRGYTF
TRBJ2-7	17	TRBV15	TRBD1	CATSGSRGTEYSYEQYF
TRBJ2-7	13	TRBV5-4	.	CASSFDRLYEQYF
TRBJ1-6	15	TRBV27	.	CASSLVSQDNSPLHF
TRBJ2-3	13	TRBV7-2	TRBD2	CASAGGPGDTQYF
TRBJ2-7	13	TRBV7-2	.	CASSLARLNEQYF
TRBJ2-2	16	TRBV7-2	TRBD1	CASSTGTGANTGELFF
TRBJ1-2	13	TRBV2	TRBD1	CASSAGGRYGYTF
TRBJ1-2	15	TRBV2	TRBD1	CASSESGQGAAGYTF
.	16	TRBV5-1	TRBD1	CASSLEGAGGLYEQYF
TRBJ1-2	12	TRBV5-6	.	CASSLDRGTITF
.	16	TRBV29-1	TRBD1	CSVDESRDRLAYEQYF
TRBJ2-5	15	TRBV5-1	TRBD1	CASSLTGGPQETQYF
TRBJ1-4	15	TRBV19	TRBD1	CASSIGQGNYEKLFF
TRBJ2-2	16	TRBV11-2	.	CASSLGRFRGTGELFF
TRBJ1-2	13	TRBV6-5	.	CASSPDRSYGYTF
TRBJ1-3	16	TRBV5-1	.	CASSSAGVLSGNTIYF
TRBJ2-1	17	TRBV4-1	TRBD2	CASSQGGGGSSYNEQFF
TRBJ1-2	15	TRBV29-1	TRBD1	CSVEAPSGGVSGYTF
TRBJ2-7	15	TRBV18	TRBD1	CASSLGQDLNYEQYF
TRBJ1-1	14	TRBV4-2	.	CASSQRSVNTEAFF
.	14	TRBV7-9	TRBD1	CASSFRDRDHEQYF
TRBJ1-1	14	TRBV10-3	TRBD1	CAISEDRGNTEAFF
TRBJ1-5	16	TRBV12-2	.	CASRLLGPGGNQPQHF
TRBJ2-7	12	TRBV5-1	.	CASSLVESEQYF
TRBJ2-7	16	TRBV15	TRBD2	CATSSATSGGAGEQYF
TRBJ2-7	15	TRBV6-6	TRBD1	CASSYRWVRGREQYF
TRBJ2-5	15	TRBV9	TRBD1	CASSARDRVGETQYF
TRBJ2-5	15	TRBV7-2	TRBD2	CASSLVGGPQETQYF